The rows below give T cell receptor beta chains drawn from one sample of a study of tumor-infiltrating lymphocytes in primary liver carcinoma. TCRdb re-analysed the multiplex PCR reads in MiXCR, keeping a single row per CDR3 protein. This sample has approximately 330,000 distinct CDR3 sequences, with about 65% found just once. Sequencing was done on a sample of peripheral blood. The receptor set was obtained from a middle-aged man with primary liver carcinoma and hepatitis B virus infection. Both conserved end residues are part of each CDR3. A D gene is named only where the DNA matches it firmly. Clone size, where shown, is once, few, many, or a class for clones that have expanded.

abundance	v_gene	d_gene	j_gene	len	CDR3nt	CDR3aa
many	TRBV6-5	.	TRBJ1-2	15	TGTGCCAGCAGTTACTCCGGCCTTGGGAATGGCGGCTACACCTTC	CASSYSGLGNGGYTF
.	TRBV2	.	TRBJ2-1	14	TGTGCAGACGGACAGATGAGCTCCTACAATGAGCAGTTCTTC	CADGQMSSYNEQFF
.	TRBV12-3/TRBV12-4	.	TRBJ2-7	16	TGTGCCAGCAGTTTATCGGGTATGGAAGCTCTCTACGAGCAGTACTTC	CASSLSGMEALYEQYF
many	TRBV4-3	.	TRBJ1-1	14	TGCGCCAGCAGCCAAGATATCGGAACCGATGAAGCTTTCTTT	CASSQDIGTDEAFF
few	TRBV6-5	.	TRBJ2-1	16	TGTGCCAGCAGTTACTCCCCGGGGATACGGGGCAATGAGCAGTTCTTC	CASSYSPGIRGNEQFF
.	TRBV5-1	.	TRBJ2-3	15	TGCGCCAGCAGCTTGGGAGGTCTAGCCTCAGATACGCAGTATTTT	CASSLGGLASDTQYF
.	TRBV6-2/TRBV6-3	.	TRBJ1-1	17	TGTGACAGCAGTTACAACGTCCTACGGGGGGCTAAAACTGAAGCTTTCTTT	CDSSYNVLRGAKTEAFF
.	TRBV5-1	.	TRBJ2-3	16	TGCGCCAGCAGCTCGATGAGGGATGCTAGCACAGATACGCAGTATTTT	CASSSMRDASTDTQYF
.	TRBV4-3	.	TRBJ1-5	15	TGCGCCAGCAGCCGAAATTTACAGTCAAATCAGCCCCAGCATTTT	CASSRNLQSNQPQHF
few	TRBV5-1	.	TRBJ2-7	13	TGCGCCAGCAGCCCGCGTCTAAACTACGAGCAGTACTTC	CASSPRLNYEQYF
.	TRBV11-2	.	TRBJ2-7	14	TGTGCCAGCAGCTGGTCTGGCCAAGCCTACGAACAGTACTTC	CASSWSGQAYEQYF
.	TRBV6-2/TRBV6-3	TRBD1	TRBJ2-1	13	TGTGCCAGCAGTTACGGGACAGGCTATGAGCAGTTCTTC	CASSYGTGYEQFF
.	TRBV4-2	.	TRBJ2-3	14	TGTGCCAGCAGCGTGACTGGGAGCACAGATACGCAGTATTTT	CASSVTGSTDTQYF
.	TRBV10-3	TRBD1	TRBJ2-2	16	TGTGCCATCAGTGAGTCGACCAGGGGGCTCGCCGGGGTGCTGTTTTTT	CAISESTRGLAGVLFF
many	TRBV10-2	.	TRBJ1-1	13	TGCGCCAGCAGTGGGAGCAGTATGGTTGAAGCTTTCTTT	CASSGSSMVEAFF
.	TRBV4-2	TRBD2	TRBJ2-1	15	TGTGCCAGCAGCCCCCGGGGAGGGACGGATAATGAGCATTTCTTC	CASSPRGGTDNEHFF
once	TRBV11-1	.	TRBJ2-3	14	TGTGCCAGCAGCTTCATGGGGATTGTTAATACGCAGTATTTT	CASSFMGIVNTQYF
.	TRBV6-5	.	TRBJ2-3	14	TGTGCCACTGTGCGGGCCGCTGAGAGGGTTACGCAGTATTTT	CATVRAAERVTQYF
.	TRBV29-1	.	TRBJ2-3	13	TGCAGCGCCGGGGACCCTAACACAGATACGCAATATTTT	CSAGDPNTDTQYF
.	TRBV28	.	TRBJ1-4	15	TGTGCCAGCAGCCGCGGCGGGCCAACTAATGAAAAACTGTTTTTT	CASSRGGPTNEKLFF
.	TRBV10-3	.	TRBJ2-5	13	TGTGCTATCAGAGGGATTGGGCAAGAGACCCAGTACTTC	CAIRGIGQETQYF
.	TRBV6-1	TRBD2	TRBJ2-3	15	TGTGCCAGCAGTGAACTAGCGGGGTATATAGATACGCAGTATTTT	CASSELAGYIDTQYF
.	TRBV5-8	TRBD2	TRBJ2-3	15	TGTGCCAGCAGCTCCGGGACTAGCGCAACAGATACGCAGTATTTT	CASSSGTSATDTQYF
many	TRBV14	.	TRBJ2-6	14	TGTGCCAGCAGCCCTCTTGCTGGGGCCAACGTCCTGACTTTC	CASSPLAGANVLTF
.	TRBV4-3	.	TRBJ2-1	16	TGCACCAGCAGCCAAGAGTCAAGCGAAAGAGGGTATGAGCAGTTCTTC	CTSSQESSERGYEQFF
.	TRBV5-4	.	TRBJ2-3	13	TGTGCCAGCAGCGTGAAGGACACAGTTACGCAGTATTTT	CASSVKDTVTQYF
.	TRBV11-2	TRBD1	TRBJ1-5	14	TGTGACGGCAGCAAGGACAGGAGCAATCAGCCCCAGCATTTT	CDGSKDRSNQPQHF
many	TRBV30	.	TRBJ2-3	13	TGTGCCTGGACCGGCGGGACGACAGATACGCAGTATTTT	CAWTGGTTDTQYF
many	TRBV10-3	.	TRBJ2-7	16	TGTGCCACCCTCAGCGGTGGCGGGAATATCAGGGGCGAGCAGTACTTC	CATLSGGGNIRGEQYF
.	TRBV13	.	TRBJ2-5	12	TGTGCCAGCAGCCATAGGGAAGAGACCCAGTACTTC	CASSHREETQYF
.	TRBV11-2	.	TRBJ2-4	15	TGTGCCAGCAGCACTCGGGGCGCCATCAAAACCATTCAGTACTTC	CASSTRGAIKTIQYF
.	TRBV30	.	TRBJ2-3	8	TGTACCTGGGGTACGCAGTATTTT	CTWGTQYF
once	TRBV5-4	.	TRBJ2-7	13	.	CASSLVGAGIRFF
many	TRBV4-2	TRBD2	TRBJ2-5	14	TGTGCCAGCAGCTCGGGACTAGCGGTGGAGACCCAGTACTTC	CASSSGLAVETQYF
.	TRBV6-1	TRBD1	TRBJ2-7	15	TGTGCCGGCAGTGAGGGACAGATTCCTACTGACGAGCAGTACTTC	CAGSEGQIPTDEQYF
.	TRBV10-2	.	TRBJ2-1	16	TGCGCCAGCAGTAAGTTCGGGACCGCGTTCTACAATGAGCAGTTCTTC	CASSKFGTAFYNEQFF
few	TRBV19	.	TRBJ1-5	18	TGTGCCAGTAGCCGCGACAGCAATACAGGGATCGGCAATCAGCCCCAGCATTTT	CASSRDSNTGIGNQPQHF
many	TRBV6-5	.	TRBJ1-1	15	TGTGCCAGCAGTTACCCTGCACCGGAGAACACTGAAGCTTTCTTT	CASSYPAPENTEAFF
.	TRBV11-2	.	TRBJ2-7	15	TGTGCCAGCAGCTTAACTGGCGGAAAATCCTACGATCAGTACTTC	CASSLTGGKSYDQYF
few	TRBV7-8	TRBD1	TRBJ2-6	18	TGTGCCAGCAGCTTATACGGGACAGGAGTAACTGGGGCCAACGTCCTGACTTTC	CASSLYGTGVTGANVLTF
.	TRBV7-9	.	TRBJ2-3	13	TGTGCCAACAGCCGTTCCGGACTTGTTACGCAGTATTTT	CANSRSGLVTQYF